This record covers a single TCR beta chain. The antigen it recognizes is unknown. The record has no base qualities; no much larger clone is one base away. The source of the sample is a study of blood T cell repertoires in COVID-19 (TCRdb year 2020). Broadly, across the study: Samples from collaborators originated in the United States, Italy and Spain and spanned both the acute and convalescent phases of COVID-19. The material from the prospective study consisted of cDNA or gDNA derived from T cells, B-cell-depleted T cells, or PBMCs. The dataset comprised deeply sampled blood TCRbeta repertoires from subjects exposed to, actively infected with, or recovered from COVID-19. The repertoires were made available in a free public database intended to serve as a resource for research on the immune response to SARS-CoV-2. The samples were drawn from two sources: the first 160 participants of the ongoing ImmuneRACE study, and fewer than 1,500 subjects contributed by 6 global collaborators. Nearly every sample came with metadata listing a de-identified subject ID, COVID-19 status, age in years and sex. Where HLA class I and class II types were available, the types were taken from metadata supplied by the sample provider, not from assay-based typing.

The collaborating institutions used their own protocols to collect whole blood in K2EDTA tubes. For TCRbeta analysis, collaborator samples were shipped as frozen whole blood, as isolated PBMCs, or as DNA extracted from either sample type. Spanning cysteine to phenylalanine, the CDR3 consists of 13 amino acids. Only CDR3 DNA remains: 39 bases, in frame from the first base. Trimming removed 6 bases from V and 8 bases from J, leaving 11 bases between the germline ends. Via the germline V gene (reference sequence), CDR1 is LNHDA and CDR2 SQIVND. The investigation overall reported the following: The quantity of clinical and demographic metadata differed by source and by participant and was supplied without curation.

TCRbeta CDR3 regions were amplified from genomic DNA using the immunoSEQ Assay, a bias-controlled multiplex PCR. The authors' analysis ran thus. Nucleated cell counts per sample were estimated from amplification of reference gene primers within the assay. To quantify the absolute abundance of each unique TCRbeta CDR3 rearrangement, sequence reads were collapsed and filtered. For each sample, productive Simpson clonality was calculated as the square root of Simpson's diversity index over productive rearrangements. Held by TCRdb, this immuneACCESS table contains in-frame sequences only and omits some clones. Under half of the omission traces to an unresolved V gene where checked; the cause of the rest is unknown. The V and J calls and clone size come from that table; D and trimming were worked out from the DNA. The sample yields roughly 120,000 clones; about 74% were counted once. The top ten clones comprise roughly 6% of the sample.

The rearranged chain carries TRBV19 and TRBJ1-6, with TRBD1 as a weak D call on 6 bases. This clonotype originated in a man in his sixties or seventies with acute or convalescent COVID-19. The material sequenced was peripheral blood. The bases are TGTGCCAGTAGAGGGACAATTTATTCACCCCTCCACTTT. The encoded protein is CASRGTIYSPLHF.